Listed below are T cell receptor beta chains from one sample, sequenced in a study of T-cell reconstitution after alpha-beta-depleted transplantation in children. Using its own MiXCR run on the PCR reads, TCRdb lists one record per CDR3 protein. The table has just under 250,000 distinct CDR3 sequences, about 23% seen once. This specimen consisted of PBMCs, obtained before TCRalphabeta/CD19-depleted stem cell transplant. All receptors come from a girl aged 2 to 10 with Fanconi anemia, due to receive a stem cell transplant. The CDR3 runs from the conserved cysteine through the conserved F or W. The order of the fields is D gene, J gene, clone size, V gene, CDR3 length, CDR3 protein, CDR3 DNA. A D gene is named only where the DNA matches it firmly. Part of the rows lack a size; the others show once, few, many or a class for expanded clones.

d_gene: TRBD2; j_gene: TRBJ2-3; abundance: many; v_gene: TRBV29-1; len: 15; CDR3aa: CSVASESGGTDTQYF; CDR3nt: TGCAGCGTCGCGAGTGAGAGCGGGGGCACAGATACGCAGTATTTT
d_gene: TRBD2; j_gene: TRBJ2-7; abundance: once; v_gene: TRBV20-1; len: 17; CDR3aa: CSASPSSGIVGSYEQYF; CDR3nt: TGCAGTGCTAGTCCCTCTAGCGGGATTGTCGGTTCCTACGAGCAGTACTTC
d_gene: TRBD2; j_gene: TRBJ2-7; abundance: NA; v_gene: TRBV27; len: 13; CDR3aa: CASSSLAGGEQYF; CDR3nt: TGTGCCAGCAGTTCACTAGCGGGAGGCGAGCAGTACTTC
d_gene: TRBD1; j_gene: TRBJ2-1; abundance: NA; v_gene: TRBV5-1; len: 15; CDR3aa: CASSEPGQGHNEQFF; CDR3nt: TGCGCCAGCAGCGAACCGGGACAGGGGCACAATGAGCAGTTCTTC
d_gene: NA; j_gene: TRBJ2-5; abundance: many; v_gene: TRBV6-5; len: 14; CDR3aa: CASSYSRAQETQYF; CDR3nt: TGTGCCAGCAGTTACTCCCGGGCACAAGAGACCCAGTACTTC
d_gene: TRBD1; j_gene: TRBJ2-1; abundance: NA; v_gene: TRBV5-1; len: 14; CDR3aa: CASSLDRGNNEQFF; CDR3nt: TGCGCCAGCAGCTTGGACAGGGGTAACAATGAGCAGTTCTTC
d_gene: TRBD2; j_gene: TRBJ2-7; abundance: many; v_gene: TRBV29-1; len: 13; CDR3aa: CSVDREGSYEQYF; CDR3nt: TGCAGCGTTGATCGGGAGGGCTCCTACGAGCAGTACTTC
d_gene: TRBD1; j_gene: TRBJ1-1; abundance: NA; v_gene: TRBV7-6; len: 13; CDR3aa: CASSSVGTVRPFF; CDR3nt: TGTGCCAGCAGCTCGGTAGGGACAGTTCGACCTTTCTTT
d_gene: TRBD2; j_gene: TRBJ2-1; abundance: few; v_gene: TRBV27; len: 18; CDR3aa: CASSFGLAGSGRMNEQFF; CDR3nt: TGTGCCAGCAGTTTTGGACTAGCGGGATCGGGGAGAATGAATGAGCAGTTCTTC
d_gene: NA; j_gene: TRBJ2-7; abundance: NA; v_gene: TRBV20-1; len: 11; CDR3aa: CSAKITYEQYF; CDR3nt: TGCAGTGCTAAAATCACCTACGAGCAGTACTTC
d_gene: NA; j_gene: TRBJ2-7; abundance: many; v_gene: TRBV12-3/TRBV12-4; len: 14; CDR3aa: CASSSQIRSYEQYF; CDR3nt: TGTGCCAGCAGTTCTCAGATCCGCTCCTACGAGCAGTACTTC
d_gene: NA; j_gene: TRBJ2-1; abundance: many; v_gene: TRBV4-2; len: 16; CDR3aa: CATSVGILAGTDEQFF; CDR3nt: TGTGCCACTTCGGTCGGGATACTTGCGGGGACCGATGAGCAGTTCTTC
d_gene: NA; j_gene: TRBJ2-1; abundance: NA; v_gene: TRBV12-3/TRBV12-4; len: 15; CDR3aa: CASSLSRGRDNEQFF; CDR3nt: TGTGCCAGCAGTTTATCGCGGGGACGCGACAATGAGCAGTTCTTC
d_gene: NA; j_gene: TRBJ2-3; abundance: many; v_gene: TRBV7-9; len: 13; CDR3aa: CASRATSTDTQYF; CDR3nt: TGTGCCAGCAGGGCTACTAGCACAGATACGCAGTATTTT
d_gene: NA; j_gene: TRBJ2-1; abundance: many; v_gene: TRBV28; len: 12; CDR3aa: CASRGYYNEQFF; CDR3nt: TGTGCCAGCAGGGGGTATTACAATGAGCAGTTCTTC
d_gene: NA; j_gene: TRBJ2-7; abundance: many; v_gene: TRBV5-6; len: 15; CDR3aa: CASSLVPAGRSEQYF; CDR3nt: TGTGCCAGCAGCTTGGTACCCGCAGGGCGGTCCGAGCAGTACTTC
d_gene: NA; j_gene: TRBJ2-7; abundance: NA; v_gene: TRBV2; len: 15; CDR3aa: CASSEAGWGNYEQYF; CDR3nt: TGTGCCAGCAGTGAAGCGGGTTGGGGAAACTACGAGCAGTACTTC
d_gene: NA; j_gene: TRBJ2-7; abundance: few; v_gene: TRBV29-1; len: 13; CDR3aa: CSVEKGVGYEQYF; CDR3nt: TGCAGCGTTGAGAAAGGGGTAGGATACGAGCAGTACTTC
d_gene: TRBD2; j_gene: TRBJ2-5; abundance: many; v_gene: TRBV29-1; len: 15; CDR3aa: CSAVRSGRKEETQYF; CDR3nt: TGCAGCGCCGTGAGGAGCGGGAGGAAGGAAGAGACCCAGTACTTC
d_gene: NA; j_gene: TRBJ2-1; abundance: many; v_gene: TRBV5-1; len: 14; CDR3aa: CASSAEFRYNEQFF; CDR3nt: TGCGCCAGCAGCGCGGAGTTTCGCTACAATGAGCAGTTCTTC
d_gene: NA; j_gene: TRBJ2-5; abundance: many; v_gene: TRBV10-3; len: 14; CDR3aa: CAISESTGEETQYF; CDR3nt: TGTGCCATCAGTGAGTCAACGGGAGAAGAGACCCAGTACTTC
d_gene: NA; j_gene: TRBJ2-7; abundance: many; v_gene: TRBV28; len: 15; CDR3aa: CASSFQSIRPYEQYF; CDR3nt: TGTGCCAGCAGTTTTCAGTCCATTCGCCCCTACGAGCAGTACTTC
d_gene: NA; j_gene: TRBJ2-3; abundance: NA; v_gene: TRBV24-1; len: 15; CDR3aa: CATSDGGGGTDTQYF; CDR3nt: TGTGCCACCAGTGATGGGGGAGGTGGGACAGATACGCAGTATTTT
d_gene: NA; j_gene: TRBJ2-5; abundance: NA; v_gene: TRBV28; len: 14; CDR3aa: CASSKDWEQETQYF; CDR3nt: TGTGCCAGCAGCAAGGACTGGGAACAAGAGACCCAGTACTTC
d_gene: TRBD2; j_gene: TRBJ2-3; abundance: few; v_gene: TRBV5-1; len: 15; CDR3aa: CASSLTLAGADTQYF; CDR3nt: TGCGCCAGCAGCTTGACGCTAGCGGGGGCAGATACGCAGTATTTT
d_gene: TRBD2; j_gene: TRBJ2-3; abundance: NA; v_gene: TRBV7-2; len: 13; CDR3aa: CASRYGLADTQYF; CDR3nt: TGTGCCAGCAGGTACGGACTAGCGGATACGCAGTATTTT
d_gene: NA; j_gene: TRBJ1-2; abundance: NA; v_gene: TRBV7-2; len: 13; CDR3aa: CASSLLQGYGYTF; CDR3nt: TGTGCCAGCAGCCTCTTACAGGGCTATGGCTACACCTTC
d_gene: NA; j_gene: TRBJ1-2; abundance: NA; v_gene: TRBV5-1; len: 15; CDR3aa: CASSLRGTSPYGYTF; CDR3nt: TGCGCCAGCAGCTTAAGGGGGACCTCCCCCTATGGCTACACCTTC
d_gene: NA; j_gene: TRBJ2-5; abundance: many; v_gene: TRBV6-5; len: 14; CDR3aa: CASSYSISVETQYF; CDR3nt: TGTGCCAGCAGTTACTCGATCAGCGTAGAGACCCAGTACTTC
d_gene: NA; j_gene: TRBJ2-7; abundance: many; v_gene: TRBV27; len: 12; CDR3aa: CASSLAGDEQYF; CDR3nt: TGTGCCAGCAGTTTGGCAGGGGACGAGCAGTACTTC
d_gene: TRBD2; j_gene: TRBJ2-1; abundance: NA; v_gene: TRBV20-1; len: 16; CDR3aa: CSASSLAGVAYNEQFF; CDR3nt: TGCAGTGCTAGTTCACTAGCGGGAGTAGCCTACAATGAGCAGTTCTTC
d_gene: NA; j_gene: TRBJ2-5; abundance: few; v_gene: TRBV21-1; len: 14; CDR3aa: CASSKVPRRETQYF; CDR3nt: TGTGCCAGCAGCAAAGTACCGCGGAGGGAGACCCAGTACTTC